This entry is about one T cell receptor (beta chain). The antigen is undetermined. Those who donated, Caucasian adults without exception, all lived in Nashville, Tennessee. These data belong to a study of shared clonotypes between healthy human individuals. At the level of the study: The composition of the donors was a couple of women and a few men aged 18 to 49. Study-wide results and limits: Measured sharing among donors was expected to vary with sequencing depth.

Germline CDR1 ENHRY, CDR2 SYGVKD. Trimming left V 3 bases short and J 4 bases short, with 13 bases between. The CDR3 has 15 residues. Using ten immunoSEQ deep assay plates, investigators sequenced unsorted PBMC DNA. TCRdb keeps only in-frame clones here, not all; method: immunoSEQ multiplex PCR. Altogether approximately 500,000 clones are present, around four fifths being singletons, with the ten largest covering more than 10%. This clonotype was sampled from a woman aged 40 to 50 in good health. Some clones in this sample may be carry-over from other donors' samples. Sequencing was done on a sample of PBMCs. The chain recombines TRBV10-3 with TRBJ1-3, with D maybe TRBD1 (5 bases). CDR3 loop: CAISDSLGHGNTIYF. In nucleotides, the CDR3 is TGTGCCATCAGTGACAGTCTCGGACACGGAAACACCATATATTTT.